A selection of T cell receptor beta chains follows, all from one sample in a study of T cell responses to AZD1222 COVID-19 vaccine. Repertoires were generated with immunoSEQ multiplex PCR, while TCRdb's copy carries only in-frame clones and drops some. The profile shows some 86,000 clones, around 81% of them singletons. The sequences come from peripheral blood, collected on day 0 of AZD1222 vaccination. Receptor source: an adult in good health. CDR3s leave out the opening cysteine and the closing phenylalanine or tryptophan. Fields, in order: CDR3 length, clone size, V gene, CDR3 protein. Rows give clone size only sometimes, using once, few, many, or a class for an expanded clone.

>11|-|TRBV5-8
ASSRSGTYEQY
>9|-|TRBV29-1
SVDSGYGYT
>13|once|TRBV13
ASRQRGGLGDEQF
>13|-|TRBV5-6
ASSWGQGVNYGYT
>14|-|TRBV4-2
ASSQDVSTGGETQY
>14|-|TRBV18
ASSPGAGADTGELF
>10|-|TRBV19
ASSPRESGYT
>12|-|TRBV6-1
ASSDGPNTGELF
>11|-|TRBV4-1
ASSKGQRNIQY
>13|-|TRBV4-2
ASSQEGRTNYGYT
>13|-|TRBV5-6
ASSRSTGLYGGYT
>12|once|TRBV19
ASKPSIATDTQY
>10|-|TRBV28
ASSTGVGGYT
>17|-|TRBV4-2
ASSQTRPRAGGPVGELF
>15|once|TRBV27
ASSSGREQGVKETQY
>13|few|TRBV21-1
ASSSESLGPDTQY
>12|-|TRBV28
ASSLPQGGQPQH
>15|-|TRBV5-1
ASSPAGRGLLGTEAF
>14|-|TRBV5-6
ASSSTDRRGNTEAF
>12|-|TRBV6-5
ASSRDRANYGYT
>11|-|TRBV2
ASSVQGKSPLH
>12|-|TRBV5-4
ASSPDRRGYEQY
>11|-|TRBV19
ATLGQGGHEQY
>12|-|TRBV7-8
ASSRGEGIQPQH
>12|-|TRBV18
ASSPGDSYYGYT
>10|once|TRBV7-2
ASSLDWGTQY
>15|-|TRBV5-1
ASSLGSRPYSGNTIY
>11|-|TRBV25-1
ASRGTGNYEQY
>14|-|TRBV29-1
RKKTGTGLAKNIQY
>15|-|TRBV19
ASSTASLTSGSHEQF
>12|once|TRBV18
ASSPSDRTQPQH
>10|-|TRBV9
ASSRIQETQY
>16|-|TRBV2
ASSEGGYAGTNTGELF
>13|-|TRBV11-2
ASSLVDQGVYEQY
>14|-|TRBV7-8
ASSSGLAGGRYEQY